Only a few counts were recorded for the clone carrying this TCR beta chain. Antigen unknown. This sample stems from a study of T cell repertoires in cytomegalovirus infection. Study findings and constraints: Accumulated public TCR beta family frequency recognized individuals carrying CMV together with the relevant HLA. The ex vivo response was dominated by HLA-C-restricted CMV-specific TCR beta clonotypes.

TCRdb reprocessed the reads via MiXCR and lists one record per CDR3 protein. Of 97,000 or so distinct CDR3 sequences in the sample, 16% are singletons; the top ten hold around 8.2%. The V and J ends lost 0 bases and 0 bases respectively, with 11 bases between them. CDR1 is GTSNPN and CDR2 is SVGIG in the germline V gene (reference sequence). CDR3 length: 16 amino acids. This TCR derives from a human donor in good health (CMV status not recorded). Some clones in this sample may be carry-over from other donors' samples. Sequenced sample: PBMCs. The chain uses TRBV30 and TRBJ2-2, with no clear D. DNA of the CDR3: TGTGCCTGGAGTGTCTTCCCAGCCTCGAACACCGGGGAGCTGTTTTTT. Protein product: CAWSVFPASNTGELFF.